The rows below give T cell receptor beta chains drawn from one sample of a study of T cell repertoires in cytomegalovirus infection. TCRdb re-analysed the reads in MiXCR, keeping a single row per CDR3 protein. The repertoire includes 740,000 or so distinct CDR3 sequences, less than 40% of them detected once, and 2.5% to 3.5% sits in the top ten. The sequenced material came from PBMCs. These receptors came from a human donor in good health (CMV status not recorded). Some clones in this sample may be carry-over from other donors' samples. The CDR3 runs from the conserved cysteine through the conserved F or W. A D gene is named only where the DNA matches it firmly. Expanded clones get a size class; other rows say once, few or many, or leave the size out.

TRBJ1-1 . . TRBV18 15 CASSPGSGLNTEAFF TGTGCCAGCTCACCGGGGTCAGGTTTGAACACTGAAGCTTTCTTT
TRBJ1-1 few TRBD1 TRBV19 16 CASSPGAGQGATEAFF TGTGCCAGTAGTCCCGGGGCGGGACAGGGGGCCACTGAAGCTTTCTTT
TRBJ2-7 few . TRBV5-4 15 CASSFRGSASYEQYF TGTGCCAGCAGCTTTCGGGGGTCTGCCTCCTACGAGCAGTACTTC
TRBJ1-5 . . TRBV20-1 15 CSARGGPTRNQPQHF TGCAGTGCTAGAGGGGGACCTACCAGAAATCAGCCCCAGCATTTT
TRBJ1-6 . . TRBV28 16 CASRAPTVLGNSPLHF TGTGCCAGCAGAGCCCCTACAGTTTTGGGCAATTCACCCCTCCACTTT
TRBJ2-3 . TRBD2 TRBV5-1 15 CASSPDLGGSDTQYF TGCGCCAGCAGCCCGGATCTCGGGGGGTCAGATACGCAGTATTTT
TRBJ1-1 . . TRBV10-3 13 CAIYSGWDTESFF TGTGCCATTTACTCCGGGTGGGACACTGAATCTTTCTTT
TRBJ2-5 few . TRBV29-1 15 CSVVPRDRGQETQYF TGCAGCGTCGTCCCCCGTGACCGGGGTCAAGAGACCCAGTACTTC
TRBJ1-5 . . TRBV4-1 16 CASSQGHSYGNQPQHF TGCGCCAGCAGCCAGGGCCACAGTTATGGCAATCAGCCCCAGCATTTT
TRBJ2-7 . . TRBV28 13 CASSLRRVGEQYF TGTGCCAGCAGCCTGCGCAGGGTTGGCGAGCAGTACTTC
TRBJ2-4 . . TRBV10-2 13 CASSEGEWGIQYF TGCGCCAGCAGTGAGGGGGAATGGGGCATTCAGTACTTC
TRBJ1-5 . . TRBV5-8 17 CASSLRTASISNQPQHF TGTGCCAGCAGCTTGAGGACAGCTTCCATTAGCAATCAGCCCCAGCATTTT
TRBJ2-5 . . TRBV24-1 13 CATSDFSLGTQYF TGTGCCACCAGTGATTTCTCTCTGGGGACCCAGTACTTC
TRBJ2-1 . . TRBV7-8 13 CASSLGGRWEQFF TGTGCCAGCAGCTTAGGCGGTCGCTGGGAGCAGTTCTTC
TRBJ1-2 . . TRBV19 12 CASSMAEYGYTF TGTGCCAGTAGTATGGCAGAATATGGCTACACCTTC
TRBJ1-1 . TRBD1 TRBV7-2 21 CASSLARGDRGRFSLNTEAFF TGTGCCAGCAGCTTAGCCCGTGGGGACAGGGGGCGATTCTCCCTGAACACTGAAGCTTTCTTT
TRBJ1-4 . TRBD1 TRBV7-9 15 CASSSATGTGEKLFF TGTGCCAGCAGCTCGGCGACAGGGACGGGTGAAAAACTGTTTTTT
TRBJ2-5 . . TRBV7-3 15 CASSPSSSSIKSQYF TGTGCCAGCAGCCCCTCCAGTAGTTCTATTAAGTCCCAGTACTTC
TRBJ2-5 . . TRBV6-1 13 CASNRAQVETQYF TGTGCCAGCAACAGGGCCCAGGTTGAGACCCAGTACTTC
TRBJ2-7 . . TRBV2 12 CASGKSNYEQYF TGTGCCAGCGGCAAATCCAACTACGAGCAGTACTTC
TRBJ1-2 few . TRBV28 11 CASSSLRGYTF TGTGCCAGCAGTTCGCTCAGGGGCTACACCTTC
TRBJ1-2 many . TRBV12-3/TRBV12-4 16 CASSLRLVGPVGGYTF TGTGCCAGCAGTTTAAGGCTTGTCGGGCCTGTGGGGGGCTACACCTTC
TRBJ2-1 . TRBD2 TRBV6-6 16 CASSYSGAGRGNEQFF TGTGCCAGCAGTTACTCGGGAGCGGGAAGGGGCAATGAGCAGTTCTTC
TRBJ1-5 . . TRBV6-5 13 CASSTGRNQPQHF TGTGCCAGTTCGACAGGAAGGAATCAGCCCCAGCATTTT
TRBJ2-7 few . TRBV7-9 14 CASSLATGVHEQYF TGTGCCAGCAGCTTAGCGACGGGGGTCCACGAGCAGTACTTC
TRBJ1-6 . TRBD1 TRBV5-1 15 CASSTGDRDHSPLHF TGCGCCAGCAGCACGGGGGACAGGGACCATTCACCCCTCCACTTT
TRBJ1-6 few . TRBV27 15 CASSLDGASNSPLHF TGTGCCAGCAGTCTGGACGGAGCTAGTAATTCACCCCTCCACTTT
TRBJ2-2 . TRBD1 TRBV4-1 15 CASSEGQGRAGELFF TGCGCCAGCAGCGAGGGACAGGGCAGGGCCGGGGAGCTGTTTTTT
TRBJ1-1 many . TRBV7-8 12 CASGEFGTEAFF TGTGCCAGCGGGGAATTCGGCACTGAAGCTTTCTTT
TRBJ1-1 . TRBD1 TRBV6-1 15 CASSDLGQGASEAFF TGTGCCAGCAGTGACCTGGGACAGGGGGCATCTGAAGCTTTCTTT
TRBJ2-7 . . TRBV4-2 14 CASSQDYRVGEQYF TGTGCCAGCAGCCAAGACTACAGGGTTGGCGAGCAGTACTTC
TRBJ2-1 many TRBD2 TRBV7-6 17 CASSLGLWAGGDDEQFF TGTGCCAGCAGCTTAGGGCTATGGGCGGGGGGGGACGACGAGCAGTTCTTC
TRBJ1-2 . . TRBV28 15 CASSSSGQGARGYTF .
TRBJ2-4 . . TRBV11-2 19 CASSLDLGTGRLAKNIQYF TGTGCCAGCAGCTTAGATCTAGGTACGGGGAGACTAGCCAAAAACATTCAGTACTTC
TRBJ1-2 once TRBD1 TRBV5-1 13 CASSAGQEADYTF TGCGCCAGCAGCGCGGGACAGGAAGCTGACTACACCTTC
TRBJ1-2 . TRBD1 TRBV2 15 CASSERDRRNYGYTF TGTGCCAGCAGTGAACGGGACAGGAGGAACTATGGCTACACCTTC
TRBJ2-3 . . TRBV28 11 CASGERDTQYF TGTGCCAGCGGAGAGAGAGATACGCAGTATTTT
TRBJ2-7 few TRBD2 TRBV7-9 13 CATQVLAGAEQYF TGTGCCACCCAAGTCCTAGCGGGAGCCGAGCAGTACTTC
TRBJ1-4 . TRBD1 TRBV7-2 15 CASSSEWTGNEKLWF TGTGCCAGCAGTTCCGAATGGACAGGCAATGAAAAACTGTGGTTT
TRBJ2-1 few TRBD2 TRBV7-9 19 CASSSPGLAGVPLYNEQFF TGTGCCAGCAGCTCCCCGGGACTAGCGGGAGTTCCCCTCTACAATGAGCAGTTCTTC
TRBJ1-5 few . TRBV6-6 13 CASSDGGRQPQHF TGTGCCAGCAGTGATGGGGGGCGTCAGCCCCAGCATTTT
TRBJ1-3 few . TRBV6-5 11 CASTDRNTIYF TGTGCCAGCACAGACCGAAACACCATATATTTT
TRBJ2-3 many . TRBV7-9 14 CASSLLTSTDTQYF TGTGCCAGCAGCTTACTAACCAGCACAGATACGCAGTATTTT
TRBJ2-1 few TRBD2 TRBV6-5 14 CASSRPGAGGEQFF TGTGCCAGCAGTCGCCCGGGGGCGGGAGGCGAGCAGTTCTTC
TRBJ2-3 few . TRBV4-1 17 CASSQAASPHATDTQYF TGCGCCAGCAGCCAAGCGGCTAGCCCGCACGCCACAGATACGCAGTATTTT
TRBJ2-2 few TRBD2 TRBV7-9 19 CASSTSPWGGSGVTGELFF TGTGCCAGCAGCACATCCCCCTGGGGGGGGTCGGGGGTTACCGGGGAGCTGTTTTTT
TRBJ2-5 few TRBD1 TRBV25-1 15 CASSPPRDSQETQYF TGTGCCAGCTCCCCTCCCCGGGACAGCCAAGAGACCCAGTACTTC
TRBJ1-5 . . TRBV20-1 13 CSATGQSDHPQHF TGCAGTGCTACTGGACAGTCGGATCATCCCCAGCATTTT